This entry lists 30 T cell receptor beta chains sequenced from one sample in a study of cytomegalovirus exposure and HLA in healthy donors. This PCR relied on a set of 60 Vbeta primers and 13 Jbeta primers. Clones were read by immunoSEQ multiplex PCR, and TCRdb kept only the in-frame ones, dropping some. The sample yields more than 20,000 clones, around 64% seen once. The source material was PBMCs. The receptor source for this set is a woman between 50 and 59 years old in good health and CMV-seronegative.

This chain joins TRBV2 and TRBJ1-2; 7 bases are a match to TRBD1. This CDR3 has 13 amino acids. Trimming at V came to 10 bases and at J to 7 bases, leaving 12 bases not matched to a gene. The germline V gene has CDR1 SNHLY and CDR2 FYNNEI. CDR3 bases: TGTGCCACCCAAGACAGGGTTTTGGGTGGCTACACCTTC. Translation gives CATQDRVLGGYTF.

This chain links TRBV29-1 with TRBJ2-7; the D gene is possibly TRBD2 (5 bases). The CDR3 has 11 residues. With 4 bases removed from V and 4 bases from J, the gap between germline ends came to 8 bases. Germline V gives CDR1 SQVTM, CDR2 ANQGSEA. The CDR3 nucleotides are TGCAGCGTTGGGGAGCCTTACGAGCAGTACTTC. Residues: CSVGEPYEQYF.

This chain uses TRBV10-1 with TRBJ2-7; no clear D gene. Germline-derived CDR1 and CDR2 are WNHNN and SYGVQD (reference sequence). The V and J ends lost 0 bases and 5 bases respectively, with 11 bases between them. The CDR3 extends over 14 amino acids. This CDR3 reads CASSESALYDEQYF. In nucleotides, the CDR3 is TGCGCCAGCAGTGAGTCGGCCCTTTACGACGAGCAGTACTTC.

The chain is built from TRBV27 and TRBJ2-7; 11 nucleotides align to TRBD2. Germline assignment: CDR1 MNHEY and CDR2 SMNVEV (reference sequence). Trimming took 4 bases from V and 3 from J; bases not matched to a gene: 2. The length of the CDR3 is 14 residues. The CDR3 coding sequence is TGTGCCAGCAGTTGGCTAGCGGGAGGCTACGAGCAGTACTTC. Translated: CASSWLAGGYEQYF.

DNA for the CDR3: TGTGCCAGCAGCCAACCGGGGACAGGGAGGTCTGGGGCCAACGTCCTGACTTTC. Translation gives CASSQPGTGRSGANVLTF. The chain couples TRBV16 to TRBJ2-6, with 9 bases lining up with TRBD1. The V and J ends lost 2 bases and 1 base, in that order; junction bases with no gene match: 6. There are 18 residues in the CDR3. Germline CDR1 reads KGHSY; CDR2 reads FQNENV.

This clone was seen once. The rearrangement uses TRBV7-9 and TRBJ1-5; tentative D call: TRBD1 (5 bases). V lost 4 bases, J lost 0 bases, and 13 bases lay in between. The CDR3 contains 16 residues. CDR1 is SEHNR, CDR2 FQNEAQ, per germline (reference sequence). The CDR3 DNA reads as TGTGCCAGCAGCTCAGGAGCCGGGGGTAGCAATCAGCCCCAGCATTTT. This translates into CASSSGAGGSNQPQHF.

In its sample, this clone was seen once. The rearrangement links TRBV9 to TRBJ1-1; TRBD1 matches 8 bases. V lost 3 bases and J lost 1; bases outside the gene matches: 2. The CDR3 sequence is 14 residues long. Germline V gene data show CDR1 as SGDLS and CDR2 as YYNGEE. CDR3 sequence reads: CASSAGQGNTEAFF. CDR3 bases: TGTGCCAGCAGCGCCGGACAGGGGAACACTGAAGCTTTCTTT.

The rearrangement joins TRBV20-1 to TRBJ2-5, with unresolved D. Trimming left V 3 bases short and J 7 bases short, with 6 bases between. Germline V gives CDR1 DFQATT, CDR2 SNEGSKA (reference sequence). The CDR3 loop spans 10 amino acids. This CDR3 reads CSARGPTQYF. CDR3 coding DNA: TGCAGTGCTAGGGGCCCGACCCAGTACTTC.

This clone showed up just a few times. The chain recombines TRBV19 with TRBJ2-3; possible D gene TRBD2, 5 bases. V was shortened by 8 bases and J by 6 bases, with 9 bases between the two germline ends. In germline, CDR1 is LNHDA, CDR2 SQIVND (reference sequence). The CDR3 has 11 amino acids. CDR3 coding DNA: TGTGCCAGTGAGGAGCGGGATACGCAGTATTTT. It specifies CASEERDTQYF.

The CDR3 DNA follows: TGTGCCAGCAGTGTCTCCGGGACTGGCAAATACGAGCAGTACTTC. Protein product: CASSVSGTGKYEQYF. The chain has TRBV6-5 and TRBJ2-7, with D perhaps matching TRBD2 (6 bases). The germline gives CDR1 MNHEY, CDR2 SVGAGI. The ends were cut back, 5 bases at V and 4 bases at J, with 18 bases in the middle. This CDR3 is 15 amino acids long.

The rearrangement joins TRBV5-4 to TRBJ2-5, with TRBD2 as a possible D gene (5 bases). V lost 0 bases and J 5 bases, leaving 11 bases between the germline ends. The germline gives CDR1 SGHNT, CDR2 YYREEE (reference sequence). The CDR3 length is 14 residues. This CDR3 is CASSLAGVGETQYF. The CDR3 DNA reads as TGTGCCAGCAGCTTGGCCGGGGTGGGGGAGACCCAGTACTTC.

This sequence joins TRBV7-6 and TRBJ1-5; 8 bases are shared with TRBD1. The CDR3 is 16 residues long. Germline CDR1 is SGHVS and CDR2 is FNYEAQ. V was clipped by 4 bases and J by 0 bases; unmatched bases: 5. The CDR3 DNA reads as TGTGCCAGCAGCTGGGGGACAGGAGATAGCAATCAGCCCCAGCATTTT. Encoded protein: CASSWGTGDSNQPQHF.

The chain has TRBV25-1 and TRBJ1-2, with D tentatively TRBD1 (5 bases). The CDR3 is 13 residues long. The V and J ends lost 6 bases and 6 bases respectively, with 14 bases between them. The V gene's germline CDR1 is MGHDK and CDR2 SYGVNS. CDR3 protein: CASRHGGEDGYTF. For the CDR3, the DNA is TGTGCCAGCAGGCATGGGGGGGAGGATGGCTACACCTTC.

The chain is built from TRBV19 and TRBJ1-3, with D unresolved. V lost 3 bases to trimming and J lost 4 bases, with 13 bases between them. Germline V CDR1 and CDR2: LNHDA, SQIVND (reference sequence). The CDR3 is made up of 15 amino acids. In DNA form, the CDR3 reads TGTGCCAGTAGTATCCTCGGAGTTGGGGGAAACACCATATATTTT. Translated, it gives CASSILGVGGNTIYF.

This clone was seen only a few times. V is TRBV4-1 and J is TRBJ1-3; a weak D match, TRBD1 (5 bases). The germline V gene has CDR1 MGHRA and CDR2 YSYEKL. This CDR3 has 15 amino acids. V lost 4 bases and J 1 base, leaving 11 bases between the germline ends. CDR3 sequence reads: CASSPDQGSGNTIYF. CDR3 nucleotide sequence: TGCGCCAGCAGCCCCGACCAGGGTTCTGGAAACACCATATATTTT.

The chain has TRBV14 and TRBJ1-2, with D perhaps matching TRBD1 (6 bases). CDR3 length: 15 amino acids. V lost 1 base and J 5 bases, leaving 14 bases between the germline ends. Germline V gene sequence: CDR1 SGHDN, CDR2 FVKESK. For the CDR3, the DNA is TGTGCCAGCAGCCAAGCTCTTACAGGGACATATGGCTACACCTTC. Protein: CASSQALTGTYGYTF.

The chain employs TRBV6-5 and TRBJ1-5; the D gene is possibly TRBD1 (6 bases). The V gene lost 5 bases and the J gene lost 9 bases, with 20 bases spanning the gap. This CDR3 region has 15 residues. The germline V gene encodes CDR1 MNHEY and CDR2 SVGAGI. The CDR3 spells CASSRVGAGEMPQHF. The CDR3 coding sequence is TGTGCCAGCAGTAGAGTTGGGGCAGGGGAGATGCCCCAGCATTTT.

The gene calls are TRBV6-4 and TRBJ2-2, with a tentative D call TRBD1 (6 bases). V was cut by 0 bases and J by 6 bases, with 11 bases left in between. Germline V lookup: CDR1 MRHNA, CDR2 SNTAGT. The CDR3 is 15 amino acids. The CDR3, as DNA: TGTGCCAGCAGTGACTCCTACAGGGATCCCGGGGAGCTGTTTTTT. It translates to CASSDSYRDPGELFF.

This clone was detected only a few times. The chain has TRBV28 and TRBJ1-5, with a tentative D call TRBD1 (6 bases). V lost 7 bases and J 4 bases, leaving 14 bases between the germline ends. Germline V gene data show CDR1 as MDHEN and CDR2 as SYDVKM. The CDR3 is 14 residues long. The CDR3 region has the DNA TGTGCCAGCACCCTGGACAGTCTTAATCAGCCCCAGCATTTT. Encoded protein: CASTLDSLNQPQHF.

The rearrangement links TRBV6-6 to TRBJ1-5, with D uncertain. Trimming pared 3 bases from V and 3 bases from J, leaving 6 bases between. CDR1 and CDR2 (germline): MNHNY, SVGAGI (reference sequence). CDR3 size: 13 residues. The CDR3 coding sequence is TGTGCCAGCAGTTATCCTGTCAATCAGCCCCAGCATTTT. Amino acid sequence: CASSYPVNQPQHF.

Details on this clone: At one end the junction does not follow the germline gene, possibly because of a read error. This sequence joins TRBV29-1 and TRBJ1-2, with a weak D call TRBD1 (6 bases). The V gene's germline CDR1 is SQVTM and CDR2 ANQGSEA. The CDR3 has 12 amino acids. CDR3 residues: CSVLTGNDGYTF. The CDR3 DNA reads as TGCAGCGTGTTGACAGGTAACGATGGCTACACCTTC.

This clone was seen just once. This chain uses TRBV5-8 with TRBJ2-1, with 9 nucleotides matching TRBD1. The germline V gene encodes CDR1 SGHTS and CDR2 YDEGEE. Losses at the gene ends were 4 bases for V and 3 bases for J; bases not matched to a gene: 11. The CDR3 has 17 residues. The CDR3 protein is CASSGATGTGIYNEQFF. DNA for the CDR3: TGTGCCAGCAGCGGCGCTACCGGGACAGGGATCTACAATGAGCAGTTCTTC.

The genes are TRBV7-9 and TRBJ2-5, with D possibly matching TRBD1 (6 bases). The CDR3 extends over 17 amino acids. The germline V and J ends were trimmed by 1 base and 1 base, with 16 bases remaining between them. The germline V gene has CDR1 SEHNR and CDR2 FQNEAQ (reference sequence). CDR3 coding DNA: TGTGCCAGCAGCTTAGGACTGGGGGCCTCGATCCAAGAGACCCAGTACTTC. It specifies CASSLGLGASIQETQYF.

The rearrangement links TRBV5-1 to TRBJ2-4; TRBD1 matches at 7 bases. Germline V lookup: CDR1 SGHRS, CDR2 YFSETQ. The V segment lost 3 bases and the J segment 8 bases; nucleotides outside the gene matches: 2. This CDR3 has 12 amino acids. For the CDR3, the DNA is TGCGCCAGCAGCTCAGACAGGGACATTCAGTACTTC. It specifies CASSSDRDIQYF.

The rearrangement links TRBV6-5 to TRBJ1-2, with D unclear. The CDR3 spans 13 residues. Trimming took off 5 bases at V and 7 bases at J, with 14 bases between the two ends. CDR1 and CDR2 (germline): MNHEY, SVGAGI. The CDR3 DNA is TGTGCCAGCAGTCTAAAGGGCGAGGGTGGCTACACCTTC. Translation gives CASSLKGEGGYTF.

CDR3 in amino acids: CSLTDRADTEAFF. The CDR3 DNA is TGCAGCCTTACAGACAGGGCGGACACTGAAGCTTTCTTT. The chain recombines TRBV29-1 with TRBJ1-1; 7 bases map to TRBD1. The CDR3 totals 13 residues. V lost 8 bases and J lost 3; bases outside the gene matches: 9. CDR1 and CDR2 from the germline V gene are SQVTM and ANQGSEA.

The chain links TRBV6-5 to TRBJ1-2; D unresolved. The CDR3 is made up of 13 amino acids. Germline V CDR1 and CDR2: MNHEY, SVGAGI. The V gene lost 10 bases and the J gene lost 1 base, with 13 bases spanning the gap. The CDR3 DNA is TGTGCCACCCGGCGGCCTAATAACTATGGCTACACCTTC. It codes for CATRRPNNYGYTF.

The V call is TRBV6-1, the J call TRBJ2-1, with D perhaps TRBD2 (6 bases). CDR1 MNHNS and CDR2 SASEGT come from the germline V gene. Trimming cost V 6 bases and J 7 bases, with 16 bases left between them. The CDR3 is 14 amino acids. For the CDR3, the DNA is TGTGCCAGCAGCCGGGACTTCGCTCGAAATGAGCAGTTCTTC. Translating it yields CASSRDFARNEQFF.

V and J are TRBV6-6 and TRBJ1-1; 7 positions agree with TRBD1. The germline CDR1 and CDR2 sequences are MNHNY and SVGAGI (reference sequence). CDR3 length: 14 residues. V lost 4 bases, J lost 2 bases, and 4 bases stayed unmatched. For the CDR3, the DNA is TGTGCCAGCAGTTTCGGACAGGCAAACACTGAAGCTTTCTTT. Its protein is CASSFGQANTEAFF.

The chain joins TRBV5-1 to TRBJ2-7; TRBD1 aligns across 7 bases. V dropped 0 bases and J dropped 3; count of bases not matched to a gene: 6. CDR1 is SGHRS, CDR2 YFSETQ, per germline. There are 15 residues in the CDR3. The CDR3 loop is CASSLGSSGGYEQYF. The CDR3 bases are TGCGCCAGCAGCTTGGGCTCGTCAGGGGGCTACGAGCAGTACTTC.